This T cell receptor (beta chain) was documented in a study of sequential checkpoint blockade in melanoma. Across the whole study: Arm A got nivolumab then ipilimumab; arm B the reverse, 1:1.

The repertoire was sequenced with immunoSEQ multiplex PCR; TCRdb's copy has only in-frame clones and lacks some. This table holds approximately 11,000 clones, approximately 80% found once. Treatment reported: randomized to nivolumab then ipilimumab (arm A) or the reverse (arm B). Patients had received no earlier DNA-damaging chemotherapy. Sorted cells were live CD3+CD8+, lacking CD19 and CD56, from PBMCs. Germline lookup yields CDR1 ENHRY and CDR2 SYGVKD. V trimming: 4 bases; J trimming: 4 bases; junction bases outside the gene matches: 10. CDR3 length equals 16 residues. The V call is TRBV10-3, the J call TRBJ1-1, with 9 bases matching TRBD1. This sample comprised CD8+ T cells sorted from blood (inferred from file names), obtained from a patient given nivolumab and ipilimumab in sequence. The source of this sequence is a human donor with melanoma. DNA of the CDR3: TGTGCCATCAGTGGACGGACAGGGGAGTTGATCACTGAAGCTTTCTTT. Translation: CAISGRTGELITEAFF.